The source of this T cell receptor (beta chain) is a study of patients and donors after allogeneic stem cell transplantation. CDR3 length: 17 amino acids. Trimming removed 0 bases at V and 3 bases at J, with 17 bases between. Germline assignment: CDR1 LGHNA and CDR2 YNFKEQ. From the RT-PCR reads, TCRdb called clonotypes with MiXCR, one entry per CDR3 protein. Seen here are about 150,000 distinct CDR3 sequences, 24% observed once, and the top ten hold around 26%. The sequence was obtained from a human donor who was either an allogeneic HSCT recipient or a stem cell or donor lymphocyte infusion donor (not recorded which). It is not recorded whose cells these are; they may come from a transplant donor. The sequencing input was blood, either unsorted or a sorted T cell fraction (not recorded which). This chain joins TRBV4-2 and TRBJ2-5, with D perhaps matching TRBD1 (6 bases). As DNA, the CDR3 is TGTGCCAGCAGCCAAGAACAGGAAGGGACACCAAAAGAGACCCAGTACTTC. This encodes CASSQEQEGTPKETQYF.